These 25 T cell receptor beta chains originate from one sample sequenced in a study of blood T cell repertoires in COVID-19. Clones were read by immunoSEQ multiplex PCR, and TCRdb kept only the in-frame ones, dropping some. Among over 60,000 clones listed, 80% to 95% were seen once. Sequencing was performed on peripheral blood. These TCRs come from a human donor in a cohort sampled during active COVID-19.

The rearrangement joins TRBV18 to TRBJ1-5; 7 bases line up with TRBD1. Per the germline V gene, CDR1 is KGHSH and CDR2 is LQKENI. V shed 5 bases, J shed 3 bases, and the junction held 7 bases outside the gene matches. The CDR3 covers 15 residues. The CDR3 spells CASSDGQANNQPQHF. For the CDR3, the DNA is TGTGCCAGCTCAGACGGACAGGCAAACAATCAGCCCCAGCATTTT.

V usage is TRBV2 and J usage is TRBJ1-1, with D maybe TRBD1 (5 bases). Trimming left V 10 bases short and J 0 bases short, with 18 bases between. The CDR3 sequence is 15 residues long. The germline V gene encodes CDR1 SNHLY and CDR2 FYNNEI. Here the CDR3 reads CAIQLLQGLNTEAFF. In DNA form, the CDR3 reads TGTGCCATCCAGCTCCTTCAGGGCTTGAACACTGAAGCTTTCTTT.

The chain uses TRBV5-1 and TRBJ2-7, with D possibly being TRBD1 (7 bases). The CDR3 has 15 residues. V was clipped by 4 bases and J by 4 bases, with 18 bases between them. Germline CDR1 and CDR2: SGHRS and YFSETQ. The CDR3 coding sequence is TGCGCCAGCAGCAGCACAGGGGCTCGGGGGTACGAGCAGTACTTC. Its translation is CASSSTGARGYEQYF.

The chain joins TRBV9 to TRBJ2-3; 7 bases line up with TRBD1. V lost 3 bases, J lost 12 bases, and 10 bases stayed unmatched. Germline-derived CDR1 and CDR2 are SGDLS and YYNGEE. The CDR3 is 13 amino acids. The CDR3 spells CASSAGKQGSQYF. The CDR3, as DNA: TGTGCCAGCAGCGCGGGTAAACAGGGGTCACAGTATTTT.

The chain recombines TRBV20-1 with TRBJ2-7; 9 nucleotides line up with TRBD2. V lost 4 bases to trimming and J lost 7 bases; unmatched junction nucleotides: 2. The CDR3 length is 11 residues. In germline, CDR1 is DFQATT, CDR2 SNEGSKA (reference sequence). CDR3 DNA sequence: TGCAGTGCTACCACTAGCGGGGAGCAGTACTTC. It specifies CSATTSGEQYF.

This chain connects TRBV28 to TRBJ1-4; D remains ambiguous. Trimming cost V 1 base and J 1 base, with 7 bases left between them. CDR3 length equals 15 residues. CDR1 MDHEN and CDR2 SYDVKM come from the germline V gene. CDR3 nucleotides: TGTGCCAGCAGTTTATTCGGGATAACTAATGAAAAACTGTTTTTT. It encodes CASSLFGITNEKLFF.

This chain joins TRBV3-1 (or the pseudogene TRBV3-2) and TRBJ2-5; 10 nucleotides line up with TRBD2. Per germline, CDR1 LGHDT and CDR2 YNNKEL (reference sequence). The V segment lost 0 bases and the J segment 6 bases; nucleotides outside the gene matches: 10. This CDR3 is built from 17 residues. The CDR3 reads CASSQDLASGRLKTQYF. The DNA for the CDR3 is TGTGCCAGCAGCCAAGATTTGGCTAGCGGGAGATTGAAGACCCAGTACTTC.

This CDR3 is CASSQEGSSGSSYEQYF. The DNA of the CDR3 is TGTGCCAGCAGCCAAGAAGGATCTAGCGGGAGCTCTTACGAGCAGTACTTC. The V call is TRBV4-2, the J call TRBJ2-7; 10 nucleotides align to TRBD2. The CDR3 is 17 residues long. V gave up 0 bases and J gave up 4 bases; unmatched junction bases: 9. Germline-derived CDR1 and CDR2 are LGHNA and YNFKEQ.

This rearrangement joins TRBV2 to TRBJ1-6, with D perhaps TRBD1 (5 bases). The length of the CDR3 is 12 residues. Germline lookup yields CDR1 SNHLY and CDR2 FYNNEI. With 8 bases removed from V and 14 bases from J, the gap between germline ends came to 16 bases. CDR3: CASLGPGRTLHF. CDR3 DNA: TGTGCCAGCCTGGGACCCGGGAGGACCCTCCACTTT.

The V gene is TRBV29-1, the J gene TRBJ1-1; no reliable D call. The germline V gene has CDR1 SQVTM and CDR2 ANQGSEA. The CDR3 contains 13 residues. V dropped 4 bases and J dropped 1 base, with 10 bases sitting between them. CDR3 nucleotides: TGCAGCGTTGGATCAGGAACGAACACTGAAGCTTTCTTT. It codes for CSVGSGTNTEAFF.

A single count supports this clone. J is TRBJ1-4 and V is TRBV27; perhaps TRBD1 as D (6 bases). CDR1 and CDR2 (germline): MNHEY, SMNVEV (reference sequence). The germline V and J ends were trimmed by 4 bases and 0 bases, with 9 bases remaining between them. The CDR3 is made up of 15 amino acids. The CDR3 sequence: CASSYRAATNEKLFF. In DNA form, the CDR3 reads TGTGCCAGCAGTTACAGGGCAGCAACTAATGAAAAACTGTTTTTT.

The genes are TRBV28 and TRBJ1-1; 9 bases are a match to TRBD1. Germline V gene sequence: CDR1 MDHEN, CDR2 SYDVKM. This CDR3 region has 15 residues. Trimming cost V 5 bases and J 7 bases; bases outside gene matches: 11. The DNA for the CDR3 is TGTGCCAGCAGTAAAATAACAGGGGGCCTGGTTGAAGCTTTCTTT. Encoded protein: CASSKITGGLVEAFF.

The CDR3 loop reads CASSIRQGNTGELFF. The CDR3 DNA is TGTGCCAGTAGTATACGACAGGGGAACACCGGGGAGCTGTTTTTT. V and J are TRBV19 and TRBJ2-2, with 7 positions matching TRBD1. Germline CDR1 LNHDA, CDR2 SQIVND (reference sequence). The CDR3 consists of 15 residues. V trimming: 2 bases; J trimming: 1 base; junction bases outside the gene matches: 1.

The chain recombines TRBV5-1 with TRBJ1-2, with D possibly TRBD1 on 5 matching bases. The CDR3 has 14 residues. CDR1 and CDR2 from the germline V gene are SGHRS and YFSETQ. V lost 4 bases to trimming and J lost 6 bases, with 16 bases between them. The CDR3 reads CASSLTGGDNGYTF. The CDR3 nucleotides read TGCGCCAGCAGCCTCACGGGGGGAGATAATGGCTACACCTTC.

This CDR3 is CASTAPRAADTQYF. The CDR3 coding sequence is TGTGCCAGCACCGCCCCCAGGGCCGCAGATACGCAGTATTTT. V gene TRBV6-5 combines with J gene TRBJ2-3; a weak D match, TRBD1 (5 bases). Germline V gene sequence: CDR1 MNHEY, CDR2 SVGAGI. V was shortened by 7 bases and J by 4 bases, with 15 bases between the two germline ends. The CDR3 extends over 14 amino acids.

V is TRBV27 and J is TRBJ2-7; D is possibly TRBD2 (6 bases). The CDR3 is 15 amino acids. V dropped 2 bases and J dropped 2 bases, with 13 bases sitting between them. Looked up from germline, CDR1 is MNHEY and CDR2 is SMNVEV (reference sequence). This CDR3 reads CASSLGTLWAYEQYF. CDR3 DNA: TGTGCCAGCAGTTTAGGGACTTTATGGGCCTACGAGCAGTACTTC.

CDR3 protein: CASSLRQGYEQYF. The CDR3 nucleotides read TGCGCCAGCAGCCTTAGACAGGGCTACGAGCAGTACTTC. This sequence joins TRBV4-1 and TRBJ2-7, with 7 bases identical to TRBD1. Per germline, CDR1 MGHRA and CDR2 YSYEKL. There are 13 residues in the CDR3. Trimming removed 4 bases from V and 3 bases from J; junction bases left unmatched: 3.

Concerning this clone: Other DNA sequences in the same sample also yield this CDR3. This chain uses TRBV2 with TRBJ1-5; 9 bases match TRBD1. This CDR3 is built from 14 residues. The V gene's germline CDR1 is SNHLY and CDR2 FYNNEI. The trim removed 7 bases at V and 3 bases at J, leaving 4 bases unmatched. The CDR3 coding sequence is TGTGCCAGCAACCGACAGGGGGACAATCAGCCCCAGCATTTT. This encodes CASNRQGDNQPQHF.

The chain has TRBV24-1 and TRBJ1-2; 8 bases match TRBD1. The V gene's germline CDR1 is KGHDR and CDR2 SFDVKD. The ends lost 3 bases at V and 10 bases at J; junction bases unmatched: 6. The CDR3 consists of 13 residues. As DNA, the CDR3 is TGTGCCACCAGTGATGGGGACAGGCATGACTACACCTTC. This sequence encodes CATSDGDRHDYTF.

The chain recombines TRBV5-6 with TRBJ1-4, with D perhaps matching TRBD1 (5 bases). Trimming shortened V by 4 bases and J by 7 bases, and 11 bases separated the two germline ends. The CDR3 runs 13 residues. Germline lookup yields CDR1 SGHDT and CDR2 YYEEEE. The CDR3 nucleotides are TGTGCCAGCAGCGGGCAGGGTACTGAAAAACTGTTTTTT. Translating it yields CASSGQGTEKLFF.

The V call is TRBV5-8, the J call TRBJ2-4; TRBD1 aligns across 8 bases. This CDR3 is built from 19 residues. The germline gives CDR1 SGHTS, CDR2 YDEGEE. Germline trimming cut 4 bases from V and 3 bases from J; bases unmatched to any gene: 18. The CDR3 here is CASSHGSKGQAAYKNIQYF. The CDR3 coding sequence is TGTGCCAGCAGCCATGGGTCCAAGGGACAGGCAGCGTACAAAAACATTCAGTACTTC.

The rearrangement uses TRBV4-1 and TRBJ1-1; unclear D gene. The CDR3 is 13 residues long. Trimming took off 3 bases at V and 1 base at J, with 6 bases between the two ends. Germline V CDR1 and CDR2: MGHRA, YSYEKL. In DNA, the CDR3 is TGCGCCAGCAGCCAGCGATCGAACACTGAAGCTTTCTTT. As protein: CASSQRSNTEAFF.

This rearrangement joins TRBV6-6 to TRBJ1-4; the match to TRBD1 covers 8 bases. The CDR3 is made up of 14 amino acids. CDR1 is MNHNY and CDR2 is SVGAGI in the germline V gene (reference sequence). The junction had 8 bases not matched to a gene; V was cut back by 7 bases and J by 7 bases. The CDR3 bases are TGTGCCAGCACCGACAGGGGAAGGTTTGAAAAACTGTTTTTT. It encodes CASTDRGRFEKLFF.

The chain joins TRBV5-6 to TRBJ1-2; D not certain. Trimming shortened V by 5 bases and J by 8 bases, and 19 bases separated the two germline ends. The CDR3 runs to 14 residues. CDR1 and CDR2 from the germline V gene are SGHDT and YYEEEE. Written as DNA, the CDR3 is TGTGCCAGCAGGTACACGGCGGAATCTGGGGGCTACACCTTC. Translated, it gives CASRYTAESGGYTF.

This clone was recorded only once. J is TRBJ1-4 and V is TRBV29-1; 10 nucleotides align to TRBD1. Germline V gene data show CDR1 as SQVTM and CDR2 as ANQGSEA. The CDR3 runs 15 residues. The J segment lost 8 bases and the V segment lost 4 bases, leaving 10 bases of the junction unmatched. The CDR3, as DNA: TGCAGCGTTGCCGAGGGGGGACAGGGGCGAGAAAAACTGTTTTTT. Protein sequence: CSVAEGGQGREKLFF.